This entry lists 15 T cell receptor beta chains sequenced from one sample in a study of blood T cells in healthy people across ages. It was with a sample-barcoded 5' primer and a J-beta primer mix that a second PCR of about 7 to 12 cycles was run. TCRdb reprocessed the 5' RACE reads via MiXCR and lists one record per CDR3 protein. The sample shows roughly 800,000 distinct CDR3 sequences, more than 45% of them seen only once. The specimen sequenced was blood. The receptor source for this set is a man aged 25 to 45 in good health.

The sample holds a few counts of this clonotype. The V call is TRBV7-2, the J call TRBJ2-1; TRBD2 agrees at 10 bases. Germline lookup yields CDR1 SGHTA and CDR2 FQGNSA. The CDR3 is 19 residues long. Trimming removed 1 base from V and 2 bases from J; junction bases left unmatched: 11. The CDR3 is CASSLGGVGTSVPYNEQFF. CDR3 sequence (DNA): TGTGCCAGCAGCTTAGGGGGTGTTGGGACTAGCGTTCCCTACAATGAGCAGTTCTTC.

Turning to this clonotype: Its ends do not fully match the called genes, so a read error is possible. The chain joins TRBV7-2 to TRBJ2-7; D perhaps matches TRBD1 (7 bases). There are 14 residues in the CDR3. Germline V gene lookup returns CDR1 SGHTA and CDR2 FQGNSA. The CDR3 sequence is CASSGQGGSYGQYF. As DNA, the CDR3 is TGTGCCAGCAGCGGTCAGGGGGGATCCTACGGGCAGTACTTC.

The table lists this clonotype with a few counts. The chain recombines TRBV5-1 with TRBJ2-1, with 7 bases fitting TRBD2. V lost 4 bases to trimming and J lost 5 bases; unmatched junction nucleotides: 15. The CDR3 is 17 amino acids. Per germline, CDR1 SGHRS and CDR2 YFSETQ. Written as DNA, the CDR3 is TGCGCCAGCAGCCGCGGTTATCGGGGAGGGAACCACAATGAGCAGTTCTTC. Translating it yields CASSRGYRGGNHNEQFF.

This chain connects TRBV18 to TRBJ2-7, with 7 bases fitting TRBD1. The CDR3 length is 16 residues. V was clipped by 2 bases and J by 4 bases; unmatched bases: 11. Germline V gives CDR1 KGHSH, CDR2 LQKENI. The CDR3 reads CASSPAIPTGMYEQYF. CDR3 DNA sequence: TGTGCCAGCTCACCAGCAATCCCGACAGGGATGTACGAGCAGTACTTC.

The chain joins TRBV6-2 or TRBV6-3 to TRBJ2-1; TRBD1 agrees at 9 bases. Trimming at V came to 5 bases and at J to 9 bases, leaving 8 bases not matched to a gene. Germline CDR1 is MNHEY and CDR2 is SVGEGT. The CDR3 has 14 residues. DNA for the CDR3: TGTGCCAGCAGTCGGGACAGGGCCCTTGGTGAGCAGTTCTTC. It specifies CASSRDRALGEQFF.

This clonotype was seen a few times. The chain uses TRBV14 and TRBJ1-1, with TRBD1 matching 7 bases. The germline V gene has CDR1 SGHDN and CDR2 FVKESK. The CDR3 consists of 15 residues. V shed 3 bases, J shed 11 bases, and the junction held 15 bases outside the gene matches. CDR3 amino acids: CASSQTRTGTHGAFF. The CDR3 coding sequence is TGTGCCAGCAGCCAGACCCGGACAGGAACGCATGGGGCTTTCTTT.

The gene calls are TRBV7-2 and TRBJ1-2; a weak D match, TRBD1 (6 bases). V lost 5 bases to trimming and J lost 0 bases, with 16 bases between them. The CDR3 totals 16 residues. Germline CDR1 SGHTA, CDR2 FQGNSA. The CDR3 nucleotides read TGTGCCAGCAGCCGGGCCGCCTCAGGGGCTAACTATGGCTACACCTTC. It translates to CASSRAASGANYGYTF.

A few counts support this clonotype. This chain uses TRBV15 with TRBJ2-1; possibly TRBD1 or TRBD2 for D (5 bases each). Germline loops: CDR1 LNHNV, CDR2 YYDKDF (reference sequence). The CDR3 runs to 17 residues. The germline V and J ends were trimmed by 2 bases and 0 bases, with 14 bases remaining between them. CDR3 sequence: CATSRPGFRGSYNEQFF. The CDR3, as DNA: TGTGCCACCAGCAGACCGGGGTTTAGGGGCTCCTACAATGAGCAGTTCTTC. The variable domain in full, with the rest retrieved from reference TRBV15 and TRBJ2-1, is DAMVIQNPRYQVTQFGKPVTLSCSQTLNHNVMYWYQQKSSQAPKLLFHYYDKDFNNEADTPDNFQSRRPNTSFCFLDIRSPGLGDTAMYLCATSRPGFRGSYNEQFFGPGTRLTVL.

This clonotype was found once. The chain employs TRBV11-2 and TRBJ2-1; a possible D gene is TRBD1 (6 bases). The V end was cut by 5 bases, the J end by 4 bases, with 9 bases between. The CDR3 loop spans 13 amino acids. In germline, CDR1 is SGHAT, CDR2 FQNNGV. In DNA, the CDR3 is TGTGCCAGCAGCAACGGACAGTACAATGAGCAGTTCTTC. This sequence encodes CASSNGQYNEQFF.

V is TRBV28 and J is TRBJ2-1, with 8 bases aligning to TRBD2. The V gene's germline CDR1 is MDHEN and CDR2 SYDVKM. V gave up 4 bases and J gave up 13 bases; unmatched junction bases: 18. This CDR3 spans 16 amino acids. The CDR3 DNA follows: TGTGCCAGCAGTTCCGCCAGCGGGAGATGGCGAGAGACCCAGTTCTTC. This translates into CASSSASGRWRETQFF.

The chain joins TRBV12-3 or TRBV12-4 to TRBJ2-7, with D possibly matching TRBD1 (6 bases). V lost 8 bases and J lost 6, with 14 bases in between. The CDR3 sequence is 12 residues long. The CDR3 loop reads CASSRGYGEQYF. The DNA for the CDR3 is TGTGCCAGCTCAAGGGGGTATGGCGAGCAGTACTTC.

CDR3 amino acids: CAISGLGQETQYF. The CDR3 DNA is TGTGCCATCAGTGGTCTCGGCCAAGAGACCCAGTACTTC. The V and J genes are TRBV10-3 and TRBJ2-5; no firm D call. This CDR3 comprises 13 residues. The V end lost 4 bases, the J end lost 1 base, and 7 bases lay between the germline ends. Germline V lookup: CDR1 ENHRY, CDR2 SYGVKD.

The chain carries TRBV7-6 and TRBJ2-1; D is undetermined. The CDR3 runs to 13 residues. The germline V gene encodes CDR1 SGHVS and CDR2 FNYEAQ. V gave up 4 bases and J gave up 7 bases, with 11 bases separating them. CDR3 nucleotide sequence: TGTGCCAGCAGCTACCGGCCTCTGAATGAGCAGTTCTTC. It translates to CASSYRPLNEQFF. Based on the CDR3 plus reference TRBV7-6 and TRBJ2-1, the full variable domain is GAGVSQSPRYKVTKRGQDVALRCDPISGHVSLYWYRQALGQGPEFLTYFNYEAQQDKSGLPNDRFSAERPEGSISTLTIQRTEQRDSAMYRCASSYRPLNEQFFGPGTRLTVL.

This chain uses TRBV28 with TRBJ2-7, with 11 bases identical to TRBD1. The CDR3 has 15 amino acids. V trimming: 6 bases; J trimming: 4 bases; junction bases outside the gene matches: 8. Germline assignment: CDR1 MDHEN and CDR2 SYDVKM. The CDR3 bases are TGTGCCAGCAGACCCGGGACAGGGGGGCCGTACGAGCAGTACTTC. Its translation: CASRPGTGGPYEQYF.

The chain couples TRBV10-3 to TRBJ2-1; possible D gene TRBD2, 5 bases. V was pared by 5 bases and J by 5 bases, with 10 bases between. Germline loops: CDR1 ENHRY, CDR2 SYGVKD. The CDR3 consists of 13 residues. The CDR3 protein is CAISSGSNNEQFF. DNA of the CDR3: TGTGCCATCAGTAGCGGCTCTAACAATGAGCAGTTCTTC.